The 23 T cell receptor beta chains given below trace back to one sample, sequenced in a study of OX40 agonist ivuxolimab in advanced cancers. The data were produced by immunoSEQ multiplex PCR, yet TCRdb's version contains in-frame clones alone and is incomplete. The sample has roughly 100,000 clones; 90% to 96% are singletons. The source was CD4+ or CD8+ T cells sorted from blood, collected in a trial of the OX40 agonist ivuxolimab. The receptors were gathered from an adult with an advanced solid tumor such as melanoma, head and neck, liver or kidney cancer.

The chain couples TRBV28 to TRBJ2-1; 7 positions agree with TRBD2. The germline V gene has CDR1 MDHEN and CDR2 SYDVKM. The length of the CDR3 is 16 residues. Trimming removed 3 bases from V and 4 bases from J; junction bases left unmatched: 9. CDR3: CASSLGPGGGYNEQFF. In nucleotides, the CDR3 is TGTGCCAGCAGTTTGGGCCCGGGGGGTGGATACAATGAGCAGTTCTTC.

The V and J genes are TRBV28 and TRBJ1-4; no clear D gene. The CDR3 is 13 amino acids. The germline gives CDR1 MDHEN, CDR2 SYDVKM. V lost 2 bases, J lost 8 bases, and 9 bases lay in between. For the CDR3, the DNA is TGTGCCAGCAGTTTAGCTGTGGAGGAAAAACTGTTTTTT. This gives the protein CASSLAVEEKLFF.

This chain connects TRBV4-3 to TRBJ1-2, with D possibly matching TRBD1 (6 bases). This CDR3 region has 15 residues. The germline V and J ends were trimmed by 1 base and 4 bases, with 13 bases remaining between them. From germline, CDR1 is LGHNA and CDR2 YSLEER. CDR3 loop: CASSQAIDRIYGYTF. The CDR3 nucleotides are TGCGCCAGCAGCCAAGCAATTGACAGGATCTATGGCTACACCTTC.

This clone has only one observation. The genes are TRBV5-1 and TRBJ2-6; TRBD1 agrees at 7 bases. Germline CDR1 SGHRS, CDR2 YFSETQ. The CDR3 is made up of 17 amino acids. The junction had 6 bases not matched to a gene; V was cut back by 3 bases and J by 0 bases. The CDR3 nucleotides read TGCGCCAGCAGCTATCCCAACAGGGGCTCTGGGGCCAACGTCCTGACTTTC. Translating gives CASSYPNRGSGANVLTF.

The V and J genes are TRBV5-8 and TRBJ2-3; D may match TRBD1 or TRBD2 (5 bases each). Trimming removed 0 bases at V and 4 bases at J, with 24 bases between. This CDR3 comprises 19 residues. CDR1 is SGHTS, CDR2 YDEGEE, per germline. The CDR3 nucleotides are TGTGCCAGCAGCTTGGCGAATATGGGACGGATCCTTTTGGCAGATACGCAGTATTTT. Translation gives CASSLANMGRILLADTQYF.

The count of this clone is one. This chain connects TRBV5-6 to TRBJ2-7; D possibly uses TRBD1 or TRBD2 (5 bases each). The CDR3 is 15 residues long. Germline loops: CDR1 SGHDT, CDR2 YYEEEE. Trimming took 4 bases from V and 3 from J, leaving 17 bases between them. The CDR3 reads CASSARDVYIYEQYF. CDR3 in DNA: TGTGCCAGCAGCGCCCGGGACGTCTACATCTACGAGCAGTACTTC.

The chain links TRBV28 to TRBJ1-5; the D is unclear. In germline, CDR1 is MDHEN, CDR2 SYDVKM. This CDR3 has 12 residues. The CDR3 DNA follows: TGTGGGGAGGGCGAGAAGTATCAGCCCCAGCATTTT. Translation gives CGEGEKYQPQHF. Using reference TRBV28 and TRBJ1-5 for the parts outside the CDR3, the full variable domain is DVKVTQSSRYLVKRTGEKVFLECVQDMDHENMFWYRQDPGLGLRLIYFSYDVKMKEKGDIPEGYSVSREKKERFSLILESASTNQTSMYLCGEGEKYQPQHFGDGTRLSIL.

The CDR3 sequence is CASSDGGLTGGEKLFF. The DNA for the CDR3 is TGCGCCAGCAGTGACGGGGGATTAACAGGGGGTGAAAAACTGTTTTTT. The V and J genes are TRBV10-2 and TRBJ1-4, with 8 bases identical to TRBD1. The length of the CDR3 is 16 residues. CDR1 and CDR2 from the germline V gene are WSHSY and SAAADI. The ends lost 3 bases at V and 7 bases at J; junction bases unmatched: 10.

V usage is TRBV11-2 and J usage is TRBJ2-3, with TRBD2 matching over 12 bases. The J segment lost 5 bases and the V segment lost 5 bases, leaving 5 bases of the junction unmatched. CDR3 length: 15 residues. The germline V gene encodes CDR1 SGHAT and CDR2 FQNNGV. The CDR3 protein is CASSQLAGGGDTQYF. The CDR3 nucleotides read TGTGCCAGCAGCCAACTAGCGGGAGGAGGAGATACGCAGTATTTT.

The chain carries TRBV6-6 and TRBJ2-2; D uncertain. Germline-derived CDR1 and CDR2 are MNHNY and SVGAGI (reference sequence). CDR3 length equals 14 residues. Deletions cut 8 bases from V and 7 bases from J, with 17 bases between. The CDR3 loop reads CASVKEPTVGELFF. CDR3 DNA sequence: TGTGCCAGCGTTAAAGAACCCACCGTCGGGGAGCTGTTTTTT.

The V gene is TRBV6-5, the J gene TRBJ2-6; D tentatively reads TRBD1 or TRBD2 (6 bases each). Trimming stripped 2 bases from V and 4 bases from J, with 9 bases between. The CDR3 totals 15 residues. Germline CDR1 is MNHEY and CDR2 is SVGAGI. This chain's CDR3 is CASSYRGEGANVLTF. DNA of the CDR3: TGTGCCAGCAGTTACAGGGGGGAAGGGGCCAACGTCCTGACTTTC.

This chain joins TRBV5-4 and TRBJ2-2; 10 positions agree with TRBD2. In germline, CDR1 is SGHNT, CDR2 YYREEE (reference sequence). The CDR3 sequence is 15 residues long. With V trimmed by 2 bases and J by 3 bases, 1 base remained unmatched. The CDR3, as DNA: TGTGCCAGCAGCTTTCTAGCGGGAGACACCGGGGAGCTGTTTTTT. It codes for CASSFLAGDTGELFF.

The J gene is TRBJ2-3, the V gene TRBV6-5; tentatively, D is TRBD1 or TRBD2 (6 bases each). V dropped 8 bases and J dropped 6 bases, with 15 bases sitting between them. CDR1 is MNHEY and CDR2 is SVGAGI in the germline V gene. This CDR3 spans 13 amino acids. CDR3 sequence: CASGVGGSDTQYF. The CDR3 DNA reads TGTGCCAGCGGGGTCGGGGGCTCGGATACGCAGTATTTT.

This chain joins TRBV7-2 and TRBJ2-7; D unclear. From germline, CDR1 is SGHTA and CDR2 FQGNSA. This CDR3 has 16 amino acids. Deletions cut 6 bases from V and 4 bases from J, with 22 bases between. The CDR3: CASSLHPETSGYEQYF. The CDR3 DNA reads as TGTGCCAGCAGTCTCCATCCCGAGACATCAGGTTACGAGCAGTACTTC. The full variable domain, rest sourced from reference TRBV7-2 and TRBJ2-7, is GAGVSQSPSNKVTEKGKDVELRCDPISGHTALYWYRQSLGQGLEFLIYFQGNSAPDKSGLPSDRFSAERTGGSVSTLTIQRTQQEDSAVYLCASSLHPETSGYEQYFGPGTRLTVT.

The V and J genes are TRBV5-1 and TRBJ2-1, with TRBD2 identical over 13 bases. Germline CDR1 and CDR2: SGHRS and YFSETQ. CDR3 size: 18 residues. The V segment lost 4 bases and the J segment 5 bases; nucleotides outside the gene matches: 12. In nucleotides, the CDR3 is TGCGCCAGCAGCCCGGGACTAGCGGGGAGGGCGATCGACAATGAGCAGTTCTTC. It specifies CASSPGLAGRAIDNEQFF. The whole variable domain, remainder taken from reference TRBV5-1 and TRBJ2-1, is KAGVTQTPRYLIKTRGQQVTLSCSPISGHRSVSWYQQTPGQGLQFLFEYFSETQRNKGNFPGRFSGRQFSNSRSEMNVSTLELGDSALYLCASSPGLAGRAIDNEQFFGPGTRLTVL.

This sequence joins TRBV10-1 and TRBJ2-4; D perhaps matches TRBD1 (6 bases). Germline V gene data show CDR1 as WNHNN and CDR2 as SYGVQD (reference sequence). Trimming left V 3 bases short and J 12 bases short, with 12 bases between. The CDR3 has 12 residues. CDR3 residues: CASSDVWGPQYF. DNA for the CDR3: TGCGCCAGCAGTGATGTATGGGGGCCTCAGTACTTC.

The CDR3 loop reads CASSIDSGTYEQYF. The CDR3 bases are TGTGCCAGTAGTATAGATAGCGGGACTTACGAGCAGTACTTC. The genes are TRBV19 and TRBJ2-7, with 8 bases aligning to TRBD2. The CDR3 contains 14 residues. Germline CDR1 reads LNHDA; CDR2 reads SQIVND (reference sequence). Germline trimming cut 0 bases from V and 4 bases from J; bases unmatched to any gene: 2.

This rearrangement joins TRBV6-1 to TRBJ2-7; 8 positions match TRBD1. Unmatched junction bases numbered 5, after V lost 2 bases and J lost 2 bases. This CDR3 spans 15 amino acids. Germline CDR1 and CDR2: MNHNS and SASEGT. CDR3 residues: CASSEFTGGTYEQYF. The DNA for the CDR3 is TGTGCCAGCAGTGAATTTACAGGGGGGACCTACGAGCAGTACTTC.

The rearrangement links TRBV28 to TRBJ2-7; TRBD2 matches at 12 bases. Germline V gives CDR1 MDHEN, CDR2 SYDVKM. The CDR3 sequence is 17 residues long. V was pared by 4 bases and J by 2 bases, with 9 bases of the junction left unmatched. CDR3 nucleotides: TGTGCCAGCAGTTGGCTAGCGGGGGGGAGTAACGCCTACGAGCAGTACTTC. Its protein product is CASSWLAGGSNAYEQYF.

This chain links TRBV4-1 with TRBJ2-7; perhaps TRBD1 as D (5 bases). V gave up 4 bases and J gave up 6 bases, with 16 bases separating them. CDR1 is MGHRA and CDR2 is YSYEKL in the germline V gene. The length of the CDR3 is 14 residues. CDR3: CASSRQDSPAEQYF. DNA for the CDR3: TGCGCCAGCAGCCGCCAAGACAGTCCGGCCGAGCAGTACTTC.

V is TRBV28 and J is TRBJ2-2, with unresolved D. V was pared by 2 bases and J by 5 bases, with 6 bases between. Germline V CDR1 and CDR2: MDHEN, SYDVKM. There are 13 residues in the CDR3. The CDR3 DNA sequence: TGTGCCAGCAGTTTAATAGGGACCGGGGAGCTGTTTTTT. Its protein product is CASSLIGTGELFF.

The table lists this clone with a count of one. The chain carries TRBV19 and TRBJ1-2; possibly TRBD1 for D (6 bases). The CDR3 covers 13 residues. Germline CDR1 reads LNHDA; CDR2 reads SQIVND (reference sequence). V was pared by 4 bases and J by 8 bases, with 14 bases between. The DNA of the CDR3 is TGTGCCAGTAGTAATGGACAGTTTGGAGGCTACACCTTC. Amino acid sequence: CASSNGQFGGYTF.

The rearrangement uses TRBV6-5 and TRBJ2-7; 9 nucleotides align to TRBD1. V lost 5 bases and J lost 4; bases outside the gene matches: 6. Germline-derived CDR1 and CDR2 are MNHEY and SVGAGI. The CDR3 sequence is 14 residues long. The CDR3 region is CASSRTGEGYEQYF. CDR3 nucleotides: TGTGCCAGCAGTCGGACAGGGGAAGGGTACGAGCAGTACTTC.